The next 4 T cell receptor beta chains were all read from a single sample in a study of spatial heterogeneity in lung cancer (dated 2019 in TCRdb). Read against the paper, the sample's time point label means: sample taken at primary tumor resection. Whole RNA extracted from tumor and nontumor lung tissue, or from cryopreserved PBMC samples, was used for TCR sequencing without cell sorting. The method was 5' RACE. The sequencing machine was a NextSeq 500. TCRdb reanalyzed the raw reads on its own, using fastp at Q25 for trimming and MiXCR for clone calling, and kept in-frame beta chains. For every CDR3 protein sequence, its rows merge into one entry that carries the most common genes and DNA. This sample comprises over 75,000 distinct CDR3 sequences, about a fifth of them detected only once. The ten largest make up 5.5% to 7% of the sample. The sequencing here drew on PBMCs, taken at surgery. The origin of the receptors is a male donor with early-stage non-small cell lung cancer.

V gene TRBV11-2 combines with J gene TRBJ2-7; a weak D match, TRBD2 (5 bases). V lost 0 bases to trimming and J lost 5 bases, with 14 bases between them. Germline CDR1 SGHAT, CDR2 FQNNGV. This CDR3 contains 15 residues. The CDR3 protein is CASSLDRRGGDEQYF. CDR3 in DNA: TGTGCCAGCAGCTTAGATCGGCGTGGAGGCGACGAGCAGTACTTC.

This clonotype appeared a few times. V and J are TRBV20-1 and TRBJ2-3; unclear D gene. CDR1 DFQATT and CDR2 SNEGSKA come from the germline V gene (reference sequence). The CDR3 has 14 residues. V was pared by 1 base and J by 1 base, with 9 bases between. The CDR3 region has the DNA TGCAGTGCTAGAGTGCCAAGCGGCACAGATACGCAGTATTTT. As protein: CSARVPSGTDTQYF.

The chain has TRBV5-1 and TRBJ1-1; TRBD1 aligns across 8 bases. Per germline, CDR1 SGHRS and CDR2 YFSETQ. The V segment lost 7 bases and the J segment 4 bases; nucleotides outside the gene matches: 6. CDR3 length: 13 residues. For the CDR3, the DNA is TGCGCCAGCGCGACAGGGGCGGGCACTGAAGCTTTCTTT. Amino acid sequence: CASATGAGTEAFF.

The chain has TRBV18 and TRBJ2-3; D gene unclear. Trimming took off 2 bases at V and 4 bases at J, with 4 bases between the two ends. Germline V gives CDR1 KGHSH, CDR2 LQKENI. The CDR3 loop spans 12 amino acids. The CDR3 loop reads CASSPNADTQYF. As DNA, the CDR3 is TGTGCCAGCTCACCAAATGCAGATACGCAGTATTTT. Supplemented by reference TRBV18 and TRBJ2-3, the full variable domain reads NAGVMQNPRHLVRRRGQEARLRCSPMKGHSHVYWYRQLPEEGLKFMVYLQKENIIDESGMPKERFSAEFPKEGPSILRIQQVVRGDSAAYFCASSPNADTQYFGPGTRLTVL.